This entry concerns a single T cell receptor (beta chain). This clonotype counts as medium-sized (0.01 to 0.1%). It has no known antigen specificity. Base-call qualities are not available, and no considerably larger clone is one nucleotide away. This sample stems from a study of T cells generated in artificial thymic organoids (dated by TCRdb to about 2017). Turning to the overall study: TCR alpha and beta CDR3 repertoires of in vitro artificial thymic organoid-derived CD8 single positive T cells were compared with thymic and peripheral blood naive CD8 T cells. Displayed repertoire sequencing data were described as representative of three independent experiments. Points the paper makes about the study in general: CD8 single positive T cells derived from organoids showed physiological TCR clonotype diversity comparable to the diversity seen in thymic and blood naive CD8 T cells.

From cysteine to phenylalanine, the CDR3 is 15 amino acids long. Only the CDR3 portion is preserved as DNA: 45 bases, with reading frame beginning at the first base. As encoded in the germline V gene, CDR1 is SGDLS while CDR2 is YYNGEE. Ends trimmed: V by 0 bases, J by 8 bases; bases unmatched to a gene: 5. Separate semi-nested PCR amplifications were run for the TCRalpha and TCRbeta libraries, using Advantage 2 and reverse primers located in the TRAC or TRBC constant regions. First-strand cDNA synthesis used between about 3 and 500 ng of total RNA. TCR cDNA libraries were generated by 5'-RACE using the SMARTer PCR cDNA Synthesis kit, with a poly-dT primer employed for first-strand synthesis. The semi-nested reverse primers in the constant regions carried 5-nucleotide sample-specific barcodes, and the PCR products were cleaned up with the Zymo DNA Clean and Concentrator-5 kit. Pools of up to ten barcoded samples were ligated to Illumina adaptors and sequenced on an Illumina MiSeq as 2 x 150 bp paired-end reads. On the authors' methods: After demultiplexing, reads were aligned with BLAT to a custom library containing all human TRAV, TRAJ, TRBV, TRBD and TRBJ combinations from IMGT. The best BLAT hits were picked using pslCDnaFilter (-maxAligns=1, -ignoreIntrons), and custom Perl scripts were used to calculate clonotype frequencies. In-frame beta chains were kept once TCRdb had trimmed the public reads at Q25 with fastp and called clones with MiXCR. Rows are combined by CDR3 protein, so each entry shows the most common genes and DNA. TCRdb's processing, not the study's, gives the V and J calls here. The sample table lists approximately 5,500 distinct CDR3 sequences, around 30% of them with a count of one. The ten most abundant clones make up 2% to 3% of the sample.

Non-mobilized peripheral blood was obtained from healthy adult donors. Primary CD8+ T cells were enriched with magnetic beads using the Miltenyi CD8+ T cell Isolation Kit. Naive CD8 T cells from blood were sorted by FACS as CD3+TCRalphabeta+CD8+CD45RO-CCR7+ cells prior to RNA extraction. For each sample, total RNA was purified from roughly 40,000 to 200,000 sorted cells using the RNeasy Micro kit, and RNA quality was assessed on an Agilent RNA 6000 Nano chip. The receptor was isolated from a human donor who gave cord blood stem cells for thymic organoid culture, a cardiac surgery patient who gave postnatal thymus, or a blood donor (not recorded which). Material for sequencing was naive CD8+ T cells from blood. The sample's cell subset or site label, decoded: CD3+TCRalphabeta+CD8SP T cells; for blood, CD45RO-CCR7+ naive CD8+ T cells. The V and J genes are TRBV9 and TRBJ1-6, with 7 bases aligning to TRBD1. The CDR3 region: CASSVGGGGYSPLHF. The nucleotide sequence is TGTGCCAGCAGCGTAGGAGGGGGCGGATATTCACCCCTCCACTTT.